A single sample is the source of the 2 T cell receptor beta chains below, sequenced in a study of cytomegalovirus exposure and HLA in healthy donors. The PCR used 60 Vbeta and 13 Jbeta primers. The protocol was immunoSEQ multiplex PCR, while the TCRdb copy is restricted to in-frame clones and leaves out a portion. This table has over 95,000 clones, 74% appearing once. The sequencing input was PBMCs. These receptors were obtained from a human donor in good health.

The V and J genes are TRBV7-6 and TRBJ1-2; 9 positions agree with TRBD1. The germline V gene has CDR1 SGHVS and CDR2 FNYEAQ. After removal of 4 bases from V and 7 bases from J, the junction contained 4 bases not matched to a gene. The CDR3 is 13 residues long. The CDR3, as DNA: TGTGCCAGCAGCTACACAGGGGGCTCTGGCTACACCTTC. Encoded protein: CASSYTGGSGYTF.

The chain combines TRBV7-9 with TRBJ1-4; maybe TRBD1 (6 bases). V lost 5 bases to trimming and J lost 8 bases, with 15 bases between them. The CDR3 totals 14 residues. Germline assignment: CDR1 SEHNR and CDR2 FQNEAQ (reference sequence). The chain's CDR3 is CASSRDRSDEKLFF. In DNA, the CDR3 is TGTGCCAGCAGCCGCGACAGGAGTGACGAAAAACTGTTTTTT.